The present TCR beta chain was sequenced within a study of CD8 T cells in Susac syndrome. The CDR3 is 14 residues long. Germline V gene sequence: CDR1 LGHNA, CDR2 YSLEER. V lost 4 bases and J lost 3, with 13 bases in between. With random hexamers, 0.5 to 1 ug RNA was reverse transcribed. It was immunoSEQ multiplex PCR that amplified TCR beta CDR3 across 54 Vbeta and 13 Jbeta. MiXCR, applied by TCRdb to the immunoSEQ multiplex PCR reads, yields one record per CDR3 protein. The data hold 150,000 to 200,000 distinct CDR3 sequences, with around 96% observed a single time. CD8+ and CD4+ T cells circulating in blood were sequenced for TCR beta. Healthy donors constituted the controls, which were matched for age and sex. TEMRA cells were enriched by FACS, while CD8+ and CD4+ T cells were obtained through a negative isolation that was performed magnetically.

Sequencing used CD4+ T cells from PBMCs. This chain connects TRBV4-3 to TRBJ2-7; D is possibly TRBD2 (5 bases). The sequence was obtained from a human donor in good health. The DNA for the CDR3 is TGCGCCAGCAGCCGAACCTCCCGGGACTACGAGCAGTACTTC. As protein: CASSRTSRDYEQYF.